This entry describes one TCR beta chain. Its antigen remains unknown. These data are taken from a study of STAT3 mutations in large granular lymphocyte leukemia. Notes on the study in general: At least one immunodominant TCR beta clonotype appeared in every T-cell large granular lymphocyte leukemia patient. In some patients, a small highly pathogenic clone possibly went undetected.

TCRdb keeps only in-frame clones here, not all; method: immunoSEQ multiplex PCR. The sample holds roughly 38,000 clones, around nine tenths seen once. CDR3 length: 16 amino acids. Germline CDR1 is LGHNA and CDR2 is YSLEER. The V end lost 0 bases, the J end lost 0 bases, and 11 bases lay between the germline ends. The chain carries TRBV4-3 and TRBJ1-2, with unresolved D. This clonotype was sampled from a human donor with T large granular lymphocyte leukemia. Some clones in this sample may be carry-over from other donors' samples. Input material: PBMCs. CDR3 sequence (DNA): TGCGCCAGCAGCCAAGATCCACGGCCCGCTAACTATGGCTACACCTTC. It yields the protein CASSQDPRPANYGYTF.